The rows below give T cell receptor beta chains drawn from one sample of a study of glioma-infiltrating T cells. TCRdb re-derived calls from the multiplex PCR reads in MiXCR, one entry per CDR3 protein. Of roughly 350,000 distinct CDR3 sequences in the sample, roughly two fifths were seen once. Sequenced input: glioma tissue, nonneoplastic brain tissue, or PBMCs (not recorded which). The receptors come from a human donor with low-grade glioma or glioblastoma, undergoing nonglioma brain surgery, or in good health (not recorded which). Each CDR3 is given with its conserved first and last residue. The D gene is left open where the match is weak. The listing skips clone size in some rows; elsewhere it reads once, few, many or a size class.

TRBV20-1	TRBD2	16	few	TRBJ2-3	TGCAGTGCTGGTCGGGCTAGCGGGGGAGCCACAGATACGCAGTATTTT	CSAGRASGGATDTQYF
TRBV7-2	NA	16	NA	TRBJ1-1	TGTGCCAGCAGCTTAGCGCCGTCGGGCCTGTACACTGAAGCTTTCTTT	CASSLAPSGLYTEAFF
TRBV29-1	TRBD2	15	once	TRBJ2-1	TGCAGCGCTCGAGGAGGACTAGCGGGAGGCAATGAGCAGTTCTTC	CSARGGLAGGNEQFF
TRBV15	NA	15	few	TRBJ1-2	TGTGCCACCAGCAGTCACACCCGTTGGAATTATGGCTACACCTTC	CATSSHTRWNYGYTF
TRBV7-9	NA	14	NA	TRBJ1-5	TGTGCAAGCAGCTCTAGTAGCCTGAAACAGCCCCAGCATTTT	CASSSSSLKQPQHF
TRBV28	NA	13	many	TRBJ1-2	TGTGCCAGCAGTTTAACCGTGGGTTTTCGCTACACCTTC	CASSLTVGFRYTF
TRBV2	NA	15	NA	TRBJ1-2	TGTGCCAGCAGTGTTTCCACAGGCACCTTGTATGGCTACACCTTC	CASSVSTGTLYGYTF
TRBV5-4	NA	16	NA	TRBJ2-7	TGTGCCAGCAGCTTGGACATTACAGAAGGCTCCTACGAGCAGTACTTC	CASSLDITEGSYEQYF
TRBV6-6	NA	16	few	TRBJ1-5	TGTGCCAGCAGTTACTTCGGAACAGGGATCAATCAGCCCCAGCATTTT	CASSYFGTGINQPQHF
TRBV20-1	NA	14	many	TRBJ1-1	TGCAGTGCTAGTTGGGGGGTGGTGAACACTGAAGCTTTCTTT	CSASWGVVNTEAFF
TRBV4-1	NA	15	NA	TRBJ1-1	TGCGCCAGCAGCCAAAATATGGGACCCAACACTGAAGCTTTCTTT	CASSQNMGPNTEAFF
TRBV20-1	NA	16	many	TRBJ2-1	TGCAGTGCTAGAGTCGACCAGGGAACCTCCTACAATGAGCAGTTCTTC	CSARVDQGTSYNEQFF
TRBV20-1	NA	12	few	TRBJ2-7	TGCAGTGCTACTAGGACCAATGGCGAGCAGTACTTC	CSATRTNGEQYF
TRBV6-1	TRBD2	16	many	TRBJ2-7	TGTGCCAGCAGTGAAATTGTCGGGGGAGGGATGGTCGAGCAGTACTTC	CASSEIVGGGMVEQYF
TRBV7-6	NA	13	NA	TRBJ2-3	TGTGCCAGCACCCCCGGAGTCACAGATACGCAGTATTTT	CASTPGVTDTQYF
TRBV4-1	NA	14	NA	TRBJ2-7	TGCGCCAGCAGCCAAGCGGTAGAAGCCTACGAGAAGTACTTC	CASSQAVEAYEKYF
TRBV15	NA	17	NA	TRBJ2-1	TGTGCCACCAGCAGACCATCGGGACTCCTCTCCTACAATGAGCAGTTCTTC	CATSRPSGLLSYNEQFF
TRBV2	NA	13	once	TRBJ2-7	TGTGCCAGCACGGCGGACGGCTCCTACGAGCAGTACTTC	CASTADGSYEQYF
TRBV25-1	TRBD2	12	medium-sized	TRBJ2-7	TGTGGCTCCAGCAGCGGGAGATACGAGCAGTACTTC	CGSSSGRYEQYF
TRBV5-1	NA	14	NA	TRBJ2-1	TGCGCCAGCAGCTATCCGTCAGGGGCCAATGAGCAGTTCTTC	CASSYPSGANEQFF
TRBV27	NA	15	many	TRBJ2-1	TGTGCCAGCAGTCCTCTCCGGGACTTTTACAATGAGCAGTTCTTC	CASSPLRDFYNEQFF
TRBV6-2/TRBV6-3	NA	14	NA	TRBJ1-1	TGTGCCAGCAGTTACTCTGCGGAGAACACTGTAGCTTTCTTT	CASSYSAENTVAFF
TRBV28	NA	14	NA	TRBJ1-1	TGTGCCAGCAGTTCCGGACAGCCGCTCCCTGAAGCTTTCTTT	CASSSGQPLPEAFF